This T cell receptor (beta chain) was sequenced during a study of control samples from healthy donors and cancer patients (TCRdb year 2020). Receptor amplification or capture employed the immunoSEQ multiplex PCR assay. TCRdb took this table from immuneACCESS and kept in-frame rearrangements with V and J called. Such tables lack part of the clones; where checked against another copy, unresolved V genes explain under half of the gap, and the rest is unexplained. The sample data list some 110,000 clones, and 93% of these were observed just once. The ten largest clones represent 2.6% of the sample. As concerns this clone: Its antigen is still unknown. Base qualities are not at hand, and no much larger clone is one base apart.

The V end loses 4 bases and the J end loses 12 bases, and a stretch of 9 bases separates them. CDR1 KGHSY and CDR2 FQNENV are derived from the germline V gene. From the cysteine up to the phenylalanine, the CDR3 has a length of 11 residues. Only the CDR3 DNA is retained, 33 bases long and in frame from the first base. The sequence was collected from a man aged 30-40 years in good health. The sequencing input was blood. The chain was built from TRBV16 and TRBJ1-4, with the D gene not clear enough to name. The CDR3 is CASSPLEELFF. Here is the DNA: TGTGCCAGCAGCCCCCTGGAGGAACTGTTTTTT.